What follows are 10 T cell receptor beta chains derived from one specimen sequenced in a study of blood T cell repertoires in COVID-19. Measured with immunoSEQ multiplex PCR; TCRdb has only the in-frame clones, and not every one. Among about 59,000 clones listed, 88% were seen once. The source material was peripheral blood. Receptors were obtained from an elderly woman with active COVID-19.

The chain uses TRBV3-1 (or the pseudogene TRBV3-2) and TRBJ2-3; tentative D call: TRBD2 (6 bases). V lost 4 bases, J lost 1 base, and 15 bases lay in between. The CDR3 extends over 16 amino acids. CDR1 and CDR2 from the germline V gene are LGHDT and YNNKEL (reference sequence). DNA for the CDR3: TGTGCCAGCAGCCCCTGGGGTAGCGGAGGCACAGATACGCAGTATTTT. Translation gives CASSPWGSGGTDTQYF.

The chain couples TRBV2 to TRBJ1-4; 9 bases are shared with TRBD1. This CDR3 is built from 13 residues. CDR1 is SNHLY and CDR2 is FYNNEI in the germline V gene. Unmatched junction bases numbered 3, after V lost 6 bases and J lost 7 bases. CDR3 region: CASRGTGFEKLFF. In DNA, the CDR3 is TGTGCCAGCAGGGGGACAGGGTTTGAAAAACTGTTTTTT.

The chain links TRBV4-2 to TRBJ2-3, with TRBD2 matching 12 bases. Trimming removed 3 bases from V and 2 bases from J; junction bases left unmatched: 3. The CDR3 length is 16 residues. In germline, CDR1 is LGHNA, CDR2 YNFKEQ. The CDR3 nucleotides read TGTGCCAGCAGCCAGACTAGCGGGGGAGACACAGATACGCAGTATTTT. Amino acid sequence: CASSQTSGGDTDTQYF.

V is TRBV5-6 and J is TRBJ2-7; D gene unclear. The V end was cut by 0 bases, the J end by 4 bases, with 5 bases between. The CDR3 is 12 residues long. From germline, CDR1 is SGHDT and CDR2 YYEEEE. The CDR3, as DNA: TGTGCCAGCAGCTTGGGTCTATACGAGCAGTACTTC. The encoded protein is CASSLGLYEQYF.

V gene TRBV2 combines with J gene TRBJ2-5, with D possibly TRBD2 on 7 matching bases. The CDR3 loop spans 14 amino acids. With 7 bases removed from V and 4 bases from J, the gap between germline ends came to 16 bases. CDR1 is SNHLY and CDR2 is FYNNEI in the germline V gene. As DNA, the CDR3 is TGTGCCAGCACCTCGGCGGGGGCAGGAGAGACCCAGTACTTC. Its protein product is CASTSAGAGETQYF.

The rearrangement joins TRBV6-2 or TRBV6-3 to TRBJ1-1; 7 bases align to TRBD1. Germline V lookup: CDR1 MNHEY, CDR2 SVGEGT. The V gene end was trimmed by 6 bases and the J gene end by 1 base; junction bases not matched to a gene: 5. The CDR3 consists of 14 residues. CDR3 protein: CASSYWTGNTEAFF. As DNA, the CDR3 is TGTGCCAGCAGCTATTGGACAGGGAACACTGAAGCTTTCTTT.

The chain is built from TRBV5-1 and TRBJ2-3; possibly TRBD1 for D (5 bases). The CDR3 is 14 residues long. V lost 0 bases, J lost 5 bases, and 10 bases lay in between. Germline V gives CDR1 SGHRS, CDR2 YFSETQ. The CDR3 reads CASSLEGRGDTQYF. CDR3 DNA: TGCGCCAGCAGCTTGGAGGGGCGTGGAGATACGCAGTATTTT.

The chain is built from TRBV4-3 and TRBJ2-5, with 9 positions matching TRBD1. The germline CDR1 and CDR2 sequences are LGHNA and YSLEER. Germline trimming cut 3 bases from V and 5 bases from J; bases unmatched to any gene: 7. The CDR3 covers 15 residues. Written as DNA, the CDR3 is TGCGCCAGCAGCCAGGGACAGGGTAATTACGAGACCCAGTACTTC. Translating gives CASSQGQGNYETQYF.

The chain combines TRBV5-1 with TRBJ2-1; 10 bases fit TRBD1. With 0 bases clipped from V and 4 bases from J, the junction kept 7 bases outside the gene matches. The CDR3 runs 17 residues. The V gene's germline CDR1 is SGHRS and CDR2 YFSETQ. The CDR3 DNA reads TGCGCCAGCAGCTTGGGATCCGGGACAGGGGAGTACAATGAGCAGTTCTTC. It codes for CASSLGSGTGEYNEQFF.

The rearrangement joins TRBV19 to TRBJ2-1, with 9 bases aligning to TRBD2. The trim removed 2 bases at V and 2 bases at J, leaving 4 bases unmatched. Germline CDR1 LNHDA, CDR2 SQIVND (reference sequence). The CDR3 is 16 amino acids. The CDR3 coding sequence is TGTGCCAGTAGTATAAGGACTAGCGTAGCCTACAATGAGCAGTTCTTC. It yields the protein CASSIRTSVAYNEQFF. The full variable domain, in which reference TRBV19 and TRBJ2-1 provide the parts outside the CDR3, is DGGITQSPKYLFRKEGQNVTLSCEQNLNHDAMYWYRQDPGQGLRLIYYSQIVNDFQKGDIAEGYSVSREKKESFPLTVTSAQKNPTAFYLCASSIRTSVAYNEQFFGPGTRLTVL.